Listed below are T cell receptor beta chains from one sample, sequenced in a study of CD8+CD57+ T cells in acquired aplastic anemia. One entry per CDR3 protein, called by TCRdb with MiXCR from the reads. This table has about 98,000 distinct CDR3 sequences, less than 75% appearing once. Sequencing used sorted CD4+, CD8+, or CD8+CD57+ T cells (not recorded which) from PBMCs. All receptors derive from a human donor with aplastic anemia. The CDR3 runs from the conserved cysteine through the conserved F or W. Each record gives: J gene, clone size, V gene, D gene, CDR3 DNA, CDR3 protein. D genes are given only for firm matches. Part of the rows lack a size; the others show once, few, many or a class for expanded clones.

TRBJ2-1	NA	TRBV4-1	NA	TGCGCCAGCAGCCAAGGTGACAGAGAGCAGTTCTTC	CASSQGDREQFF
TRBJ2-1	NA	TRBV11-2	TRBD2	TGTGCCAGCAGCTTAGGAGGGACTAGCGGGAGCTACAATGAGCAGTTCTTC	CASSLGGTSGSYNEQFF
TRBJ2-5	NA	TRBV10-3	TRBD1	TGTGCCATCGGAACAGGGGAAGAGACCCAGTACTTC	CAIGTGEETQYF
TRBJ1-1	NA	TRBV20-1	NA	TGCAGTGCTACCCGGGATATGAACACTGAAGCTTTCTTT	CSATRDMNTEAFF
TRBJ1-1	few	TRBV29-1	TRBD1	TGCAGCGCTGGAGGGGGCAGGGGGACTGAAGCTTTCTTT	CSAGGGRGTEAFF
TRBJ2-7	NA	TRBV12-3/TRBV12-4	TRBD1	TGTGCCATCAGTTTAGGACAGGTGTACGAGCAGTACTTC	CAISLGQVYEQYF
TRBJ2-1	many	TRBV10-1	TRBD2	TGCGCCAGCAGTGACCCCAAACGCGGGAGGGCCTTCAATGAGCAGTTCTTC	CASSDPKRGRAFNEQFF
TRBJ1-6	NA	TRBV12-3/TRBV12-4	NA	TGTGCCAGCAGTTCCTCAGGGAAGGGGACTAATTCACCCCTCCACTTT	CASSSSGKGTNSPLHF
TRBJ2-3	NA	TRBV20-1	NA	TGCAGTGCTAGGACAGGCACGGAAACGGATACGCAGTATTTT	CSARTGTETDTQYF
TRBJ1-4	NA	TRBV15	TRBD1	TGTGCCACCAGCAGGGACAGGGGTTTGGGGACTCTTTTT	CATSRDRGLGTLF
TRBJ2-7	NA	TRBV19	NA	TGTGCCAGTAGTATAGTATCCGGGCATGACGAGCAGTACTTC	CASSIVSGHDEQYF
TRBJ1-1	NA	TRBV5-1	NA	TGCGCCAGCAGCTTGTTGGGAGGGACTGAAGCTTTCTTT	CASSLLGGTEAFF
TRBJ1-1	NA	TRBV2	NA	TGTGCCAGCACCCTAGAGAAGGGGCCGAACACTGAAGCTTTCTTT	CASTLEKGPNTEAFF
TRBJ2-2	NA	TRBV10-3	TRBD1	TGTGCCACCCAGATCCCGACAGGGGGCAACACCGGGGAGCTGTTTTTT	CATQIPTGGNTGELFF
TRBJ1-2	NA	TRBV20-1	NA	TGCAGTGCTAGAGAGGGGGGGGCCTATGGCTACACCTTC	CSAREGGAYGYTF
TRBJ2-1	NA	TRBV24-1	TRBD2	TGTGCCACCAGTGAGACCATACTAGCGGGTTTGAGCTCCTACAATGAGCAGTTCTTC	CATSETILAGLSSYNEQFF
TRBJ2-3	once	TRBV12-5	NA	TGTGCTAGTGGTTTGGTTGGGGGAGATACGCAGTATTTT	CASGLVGGDTQYF
TRBJ1-2	NA	TRBV10-3	TRBD1	TGTGCCACCGAAACCAATTTGCCGGGACAGGGGGATGGCTACACCTTC	CATETNLPGQGDGYTF
TRBJ2-3	NA	TRBV15	TRBD2	TGTGCCACCAGCAGAAAACTGATGGCTAGCGGGGGCACAGATACGCAGTATTTT	CATSRKLMASGGTDTQYF
TRBJ2-7	NA	TRBV20-1	TRBD2	TGCAGTGCTAGCCCCCAGACTAGCGGAACCTACGAGCAGTACTTC	CSASPQTSGTYEQYF
TRBJ2-1	NA	TRBV4-1	TRBD2	TGCGCCAGCAGCCAACAACTAGCGGGAGCCGACAATGAGCAGTTCTTC	CASSQQLAGADNEQFF
TRBJ1-5	NA	TRBV19	NA	TGTGCCAGTCGGGAAGTGTATAGCAATCAGCCCCAGCATTTT	CASREVYSNQPQHF
TRBJ2-1	NA	TRBV7-8	NA	TGTGCCAGCAGCTTGGGGGGCTTGGAGCAGTTCTTC	CASSLGGLEQFF
TRBJ2-3	NA	TRBV19	NA	TGTGCCAGTCGTGGACGGAATACCACAGATACGCAGTATTTT	CASRGRNTTDTQYF
TRBJ2-7	NA	TRBV24-1	NA	TGTGCCACCAGTGATCTGAGCGGCGAGCAGTACTTC	CATSDLSGEQYF
TRBJ2-3	NA	TRBV2	NA	TGTGCCAGCAGCTTGGATCGGAATACGCAGTATTTT	CASSLDRNTQYF
TRBJ2-2	NA	TRBV2	NA	TGTGCCAGCAGTGCTGGGACAACAACCGGGGAGCTGTTTTTT	CASSAGTTTGELFF
TRBJ2-7	NA	TRBV24-1	TRBD1	TGTGCCACCAGTGATCGACAGGGCAGCGAGCAGTACTTC	CATSDRQGSEQYF
TRBJ2-1	NA	TRBV2	NA	TGTGCCAGCAGCCCAACCCTATTGGGCTACAATGAGCAGTTCTTC	CASSPTLLGYNEQFF
TRBJ2-1	NA	TRBV30	TRBD1	TGTGCCTGGAGTCCGGACAGGATATCGACCTCCTACAATGAGCAGTTCTTC	CAWSPDRISTSYNEQFF
TRBJ1-1	NA	TRBV20-1	TRBD1	TGCAGTGCCGAAACGGGACAGATGAACACTGAAGCTTTCTTT	CSAETGQMNTEAFF
TRBJ2-1	few	TRBV24-1	TRBD2	TGTGCCACCAGATCTAGCGGTAAGTCCCAATTCGATGAGCAGTTCTTC	CATRSSGKSQFDEQFF
TRBJ2-5	NA	TRBV20-1	NA	TGCAGTGCTTCCCAGCGGATCTTCGACGAGACCCAGTACTTC	CSASQRIFDETQYF
TRBJ2-1	NA	TRBV25-1	NA	TGTGCCAGCAGTGAAATTCAGGGAAACAATGAGCAGTTCTTC	CASSEIQGNNEQFF
TRBJ2-7	NA	TRBV10-2	TRBD2	TGCGCCAGCGGAGGAGCGGGGGGAGCCTACGGGCAGTACTTC	CASGGAGGAYGQYF
TRBJ1-4	NA	TRBV6-6	NA	TGTGCCAGCCAAAACGGCGAAAAACTGTTTTTT	CASQNGEKLFF
TRBJ2-1	NA	TRBV20-1	NA	TGCAGTGCTAGGGACCCGAAAGGGGTGGTTTTGGGCAATGAGCAGTTCTTC	CSARDPKGVVLGNEQFF
TRBJ2-5	NA	TRBV7-7	TRBD1	TGTGCCAGCAGCTTCAGGGGGGAGACCCAGTACTTC	CASSFRGETQYF
TRBJ1-5	NA	TRBV5-1	TRBD1	TGCGCCACCAGTCGGACAGGGGAACAGCCCCAGCATTTT	CATSRTGEQPQHF
TRBJ2-4	NA	TRBV19	TRBD1	TGTGCCAGTAGTAGACAGGGTGGGCCCAAAAACATTCAGTACTTC	CASSRQGGPKNIQYF
TRBJ2-1	once	TRBV19	TRBD2	TGCGCCAGCAGCTTGACTAGCAACGATGAGCAGTTCTTC	CASSLTSNDEQFF
TRBJ2-1	NA	TRBV10-2	NA	TGCGCCAGCAGTGTTCAGTCCAATGAGCAGTTCTTC	CASSVQSNEQFF
TRBJ2-7	NA	TRBV10-3	NA	TGTGCCACCCATGACAGCACCTACGAGCAGTACTTC	CATHDSTYEQYF
TRBJ1-3	NA	TRBV20-1	NA	TGCAGTGCGCTACAGGCTAACTCTGGAAACACCATATATTTT	CSALQANSGNTIYF
TRBJ2-7	NA	TRBV6-5	TRBD2	TGTGCCAGCAGTTACGGGGGGGACTACTACGAGCAGTACTTC	CASSYGGDYYEQYF
TRBJ2-3	NA	TRBV29-1	NA	TGCAGCGTTGAACTTAAGAGGGATACGCAGTATTTT	CSVELKRDTQYF
TRBJ1-1	few	TRBV19	NA	TGTGCCAGTAGATTGGGGGACACTGAAGCTTTCTTT	CASRLGDTEAFF
TRBJ2-3	NA	TRBV6-4	TRBD2	TGTGCCAGCAGTCAGGGACTAGCGGGCACAGATACGCAGTATTTT	CASSQGLAGTDTQYF
TRBJ2-1	NA	TRBV20-1	TRBD2	TGCAGTGCTGCCCACACTAGCGCGGTTGAGCAGTTCTTC	CSAAHTSAVEQFF
TRBJ2-7	NA	TRBV20-1	NA	TGCAGTGCTAGCTCTCGAGAACCCACCTACGAGCAGTACTTC	CSASSREPTYEQYF
TRBJ2-3	NA	TRBV20-1	NA	TGCAGTGCTCCAGACTTCCTGGTCGGCACAGATACGCAGTATTTT	CSAPDFLVGTDTQYF
TRBJ2-1	NA	TRBV7-6	NA	TGTGCCTGCAGCCCTCAGGCAGACTACAATGAGCAGTTCTTC	CACSPQADYNEQFF
TRBJ2-7	many	TRBV11-3	NA	TGTGCCAGCAGCTCCACCCCCTCAGGGGTCCACGAGCAGTACTTC	CASSSTPSGVHEQYF
TRBJ2-1	NA	TRBV7-8	NA	TGTGCCAGCAGCTTAGAGGTAAACAATGAGCAGTTCTTC	CASSLEVNNEQFF
TRBJ1-5	NA	TRBV25-1	NA	TGTGCCAGCTCCCCCTCCGACAGCGGGTATTGGCAGCCCCAGCATTTT	CASSPSDSGYWQPQHF
TRBJ1-6	few	TRBV7-9	NA	TGTGCCAGCAGCGAAGAGGGACACCCCCTCCACTTT	CASSEEGHPLHF
TRBJ2-1	few	TRBV24-1	NA	TGTGCCACCAGTCCTCGCAGGGCGAGTATCAGGGAGCAGTTCTTC	CATSPRRASIREQFF
TRBJ2-3	NA	TRBV10-3	NA	TGTGCCATCTGGGGAAGCACAGATACGCAGTATTTT	CAIWGSTDTQYF
TRBJ1-6	NA	TRBV5-8	NA	TGTGCCAGCAGCTTGCGAGGAACACCAAATTCACCCCTCCACTTT	CASSLRGTPNSPLHF